The rows below give T cell receptor beta chains drawn from one sample of a study of Tregs in tolerant kidney transplant recipients. The protocol was immunoSEQ multiplex PCR, while the TCRdb copy is restricted to in-frame clones and leaves out a portion. Altogether about 100,000 clones are present, nearly 90% being singletons, with the ten largest covering about 0.35%. The sequencing used CD4+ T cells from blood, collected before the transplant. The origin of the receptors is a human donor who received a combined kidney and bone marrow transplant. The CDR3 runs from the conserved cysteine through the conserved F or W. Fields, in order: D gene, V gene, J gene, clone size, CDR3 DNA, CDR3 protein. A D gene is named only where the DNA matches it firmly. Expanded clones get a size class; other rows say once, few or many, or leave the size out.

-,TRBV4-3,TRBJ2-5,-,TGCGCCAGCAGCCAAGATGGCGGTGTTGGAGAGACCCAGTACTTC,CASSQDGGVGETQYF
-,TRBV11-2,TRBJ1-1,-,TGTGCCAGCAGCTTAGATCCAGTGGCAGGGGAAGCTTTCTTT,CASSLDPVAGEAFF
TRBD2,TRBV5-1,TRBJ2-7,-,TGCGCCAGCAGCTTGTATGGGGCGGGAGCTAATTTTGTCGCATGGTACTTC,CASSLYGAGANFVAWYF
-,TRBV28,TRBJ1-4,-,TGTGCCAGCAGTTCAAATGAAAAACTGTTTTTT,CASSSNEKLFF
TRBD1,TRBV7-9,TRBJ2-6,few,TGTGCCAGCAGCTTTGACAGGGGCCCCCGTGGGGCCAACGTCCTGACTTTC,CASSFDRGPRGANVLTF
-,TRBV27,TRBJ2-2,-,TGTGCCAGCAGTCACGCCAACTATAGAACCGGGGAGCTGTTTTTT,CASSHANYRTGELFF
-,TRBV18,TRBJ2-3,-,TGTGCCAGCTCACCACCAGAGGGGGAGAACACAGATACGCAGTATTTT,CASSPPEGENTDTQYF
-,TRBV6-5,TRBJ2-3,-,TGTGCCAGCAGTTACCAGCGGAGAGTCACAGATACGCAGTATTTT,CASSYQRRVTDTQYF
TRBD1,TRBV6-5,TRBJ2-3,-,TGTGCCAGCAGTTACGGACAGGGGTTGCCAGATACGCAGTATTTT,CASSYGQGLPDTQYF
TRBD1,TRBV9,TRBJ1-2,-,TGTGCCAGCAGCTCATGGACTCCGGGACAGGGACAACGGGGCTACACCTTC,CASSSWTPGQGQRGYTF
-,TRBV20-1,TRBJ1-1,-,TGCAGTGCTAGAGAGAACTCTGAAGCTTTCTTT,CSARENSEAFF
TRBD1,TRBV7-7,TRBJ2-2,-,TGTGCCAGCGGAGACAGGGGGCCACAACCCGGGGAGCTGTTTTTT,CASGDRGPQPGELFF
TRBD2,TRBV5-4,TRBJ2-3,once,TGTGCCAGCAGCTTGGAGGTTCTAGCGGGCGGTACGCAGTATTTT,CASSLEVLAGGTQYF
TRBD1,TRBV30,TRBJ2-5,-,TGTGCCTGGGACAGGGGGAGGATAGAGACCCAGTACTTC,CAWDRGRIETQYF
-,TRBV9,TRBJ2-3,-,TGTGCCAGCAGCGGCACGTGGGGGCCTAGCACAGATACGCAGTATTTT,CASSGTWGPSTDTQYF
-,TRBV19,TRBJ1-5,-,TGTGCCAGTAGTATAAGGAGGATCGGTAGCAATCAGCCCCAGCATTTT,CASSIRRIGSNQPQHF
-,TRBV2,TRBJ1-5,-,TGTGCCAGCAGTCAAGACATTCAGCCCCAGCATTTT,CASSQDIQPQHF
-,TRBV5-4,TRBJ2-7,-,TGTGCCAGCAGCTTGGAGGCAGGGCGAGCCTACGAGCAGTACTTC,CASSLEAGRAYEQYF
-,TRBV10-3,TRBJ1-1,-,TGTGCCATCAGTGGGGACTCGTGGAACACTGAAGCTTTCTTT,CAISGDSWNTEAFF
-,TRBV6-5,TRBJ1-2,-,TGTGCCAGCAGAACGAGGGATGGCTACACCTTC,CASRTRDGYTF
TRBD2,TRBV7-2,TRBJ2-1,-,TGTGCCAGCAGCCTAACTAGCGGGAGGTCAGATGAGCAGTTCTTC,CASSLTSGRSDEQFF
-,TRBV2,TRBJ1-1,-,TGTGCCAGCAGAGGCGGGAGCGTCAACACTGAAGCTTTCTTT,CASRGGSVNTEAFF
-,TRBV5-4,TRBJ1-1,once,TGTGCCAGCAGCTTGGCCGTCGGTAACACTGAAGCTTTCTTT,CASSLAVGNTEAFF
-,TRBV30,TRBJ2-5,-,TGTGCCTGGTTGGACTGGGTTGGGGAGACCCAGTACTTC,CAWLDWVGETQYF
TRBD1,TRBV29-1,TRBJ1-1,-,TGCAGCGTTGACCCAAACAGGGGGCGTGTGGCTTTCTTT,CSVDPNRGRVAFF
TRBD1,TRBV11-2,TRBJ2-7,-,TGTGCCAGCAGCTTAGTTCCCTGGGACAGGATCATGGAGCAGTACTTC,CASSLVPWDRIMEQYF
TRBD2,TRBV7-8,TRBJ2-1,-,TGTGCCAGCAGCTCAGCAACTAGCGGGAGTAGGTGGGAGCAGTTCTTC,CASSSATSGSRWEQFF
TRBD1,TRBV29-1,TRBJ1-3,-,TGCAGCGTTGCTCAGGGGGGCTCTGGAAACACCATATATTTT,CSVAQGGSGNTIYF
-,TRBV5-4,TRBJ1-4,-,TGTGCCAGCAGCTTGGGGCTCCTTGCGGCTAATGAAAAACTGTTTTTT,CASSLGLLAANEKLFF
-,TRBV7-9,TRBJ2-5,-,TGTGCCAGCACCGAGGCTAGTTTGGAGACCCAGTACTTC,CASTEASLETQYF
TRBD2,TRBV10-1,TRBJ2-1,-,TGCGCCAGCAGTGAGGGTCCTAGCGGGAAGAGCTCCTACAATGAGCAGTTCTTC,CASSEGPSGKSSYNEQFF
-,TRBV6-1,TRBJ2-2,-,TGTGCCAGCAGGGAGCCGAACACCGGGGAGCTGTTTTTT,CASREPNTGELFF
-,TRBV10-3,TRBJ1-2,-,TGTGCCATCAGTGCAGACAGGAGTGGCTACACCTTC,CAISADRSGYTF
-,TRBV18,TRBJ2-5,-,TGTGCCAGCTCACTAGGACAGTCTATCCAAGAGACCCAGTACTTC,CASSLGQSIQETQYF
-,TRBV11-2,TRBJ1-2,-,TGTGCCAGCAGCCAGGGGATCAACTATGGCTACACCTTC,CASSQGINYGYTF
TRBD1,TRBV5-6,TRBJ2-2,-,TGTGCCAGCAGCTTGGTCGGGACAGGGAACACCGGGGAGCTGTTTTTT,CASSLVGTGNTGELFF
-,TRBV9,TRBJ2-1,-,TGTGCCAGCAGCCCCGGGGTAGGGAGCTATAATGAGCAGTTCTTC,CASSPGVGSYNEQFF
-,TRBV28,TRBJ2-7,-,TGTGCCAGCAGTTTATCGGGGATCTCCTACGAGCAGTACTTC,CASSLSGISYEQYF
-,TRBV5-1,TRBJ1-3,-,TGCGCCAGCAGCTTCTCAGGGATACCGGGAAACACCATATATTTT,CASSFSGIPGNTIYF
-,TRBV6-5,TRBJ1-4,-,TGTGCCAGCAGCCGGACAGCAGATAATGAAAAACTGTTTTTT,CASSRTADNEKLFF